This T cell receptor (beta chain) is from a study of PD-1 blockade in mismatch repair-deficient tumors. Overall study: All were previously treated, progressing patients with eleven to twelve mismatch repair-deficient cancer types.

Germline CDR1 reads LNHDA; CDR2 reads SQIVND (reference sequence). The CDR3 loop spans 13 amino acids. Trimming shortened V by 6 bases and J by 3 bases, and 12 bases separated the two germline ends. Assay: immunoSEQ multiplex PCR; the TCRdb copy retains only in-frame clones and omits some. The sample contains some 120,000 clones, around nine tenths of which appear only once. The chain combines TRBV19 with TRBJ2-7; D may correspond to TRBD1 or TRBD2 (5 bases each). This receptor was obtained from an adult with mismatch repair-deficient cancer. The sequences come from peripheral blood, collected just under 74 weeks after starting pembrolizumab. CDR3 sequence reads: CASSAGTNYEQYF. In DNA form, the CDR3 reads TGTGCCAGTAGCGCTGGGACGAACTACGAGCAGTACTTC. The full variable domain, in which reference TRBV19 and TRBJ2-7 provide the parts outside the CDR3, is DGGITQSPKYLFRKEGQNVTLSCEQNLNHDAMYWYRQDPGQGLRLIYYSQIVNDFQKGDIAEGYSVSREKKESFPLTVTSAQKNPTAFYLCASSAGTNYEQYFGPGTRLTVT.